This T cell receptor (beta chain) was sequenced for a study of T cell changes during pregnancy in multiple sclerosis. Clones were sequenced by immunoSEQ multiplex PCR, and TCRdb holds only the in-frame ones, with some missing. The table shows about 38,000 clones, with around nine tenths occurring only once. This specimen was CD8+ T cells from peripheral blood mononuclear cells, taken in the third trimester of pregnancy. This sequence was found in a female donor with multiple sclerosis, enrolled in a pregnancy study.

DNA for the CDR3: TGTGCCAGTAGCATCGAAGGGGGTAACTATGGCTACACCTTC. This translates into CASSIEGGNYGYTF. The rearrangement joins TRBV19 to TRBJ1-2, with D possibly being TRBD1 (6 bases). Deletions cut 6 bases from V and 1 base from J, with 12 bases between. In germline, CDR1 is LNHDA, CDR2 SQIVND (reference sequence). CDR3 size: 14 residues.